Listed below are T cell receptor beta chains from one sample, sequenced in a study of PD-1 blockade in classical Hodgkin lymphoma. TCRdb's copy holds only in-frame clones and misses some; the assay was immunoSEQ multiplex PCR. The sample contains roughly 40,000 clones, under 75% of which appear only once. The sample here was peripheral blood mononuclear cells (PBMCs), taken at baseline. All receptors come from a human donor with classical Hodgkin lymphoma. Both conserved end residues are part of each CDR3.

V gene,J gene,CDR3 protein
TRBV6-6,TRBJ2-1,CASEASGSGKFF
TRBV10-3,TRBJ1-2,CAIRETQGNYGYTF
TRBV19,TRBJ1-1,CASSIGHDGTEAFF
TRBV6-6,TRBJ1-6,CASIGPGNSPLHF
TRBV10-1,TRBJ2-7,CASSGRGQPVFVEQYF
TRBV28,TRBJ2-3,CASNMIGIGFTDTQYF
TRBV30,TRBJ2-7,CAWAGGTKVKYEQYF
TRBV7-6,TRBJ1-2,CASSSSGLPRGYTF
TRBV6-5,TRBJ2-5,CASSYSTGVETQYF
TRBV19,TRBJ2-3,CASSIDQGTDTQYF
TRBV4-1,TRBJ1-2,CASGVGGGRENTF
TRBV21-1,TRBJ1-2,CASKTTRFSTGIFGYGYTF
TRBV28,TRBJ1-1,CASSLRLITEAFF
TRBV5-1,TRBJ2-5,CASSLGQGRETQYF
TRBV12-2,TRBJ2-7,CASRLRDTITPYEQYF
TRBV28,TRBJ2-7,CASSLRPSNYEQYF
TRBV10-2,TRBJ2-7,CASSEPRDTSYEQYF
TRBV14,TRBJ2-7,CASSQEIPGEPYF
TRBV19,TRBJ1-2,CASSPGQGDYGYTF
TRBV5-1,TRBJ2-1,CASSDGLRSYNEQFF
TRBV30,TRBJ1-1,CAWSVWSGAEAFF
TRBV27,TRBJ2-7,CATKPGQGIHGQYF
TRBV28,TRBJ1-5,CASSSGIRNQPQHF
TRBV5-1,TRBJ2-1,CASSFLPTGGSYNEQFF
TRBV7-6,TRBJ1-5,CASSLAGAGSNQPQHF
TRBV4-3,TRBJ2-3,CASSSWPGGTDTQYF
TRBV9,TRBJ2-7,CASSVGGTGAYEQYF
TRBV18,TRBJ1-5,CASSLAGQGQHF
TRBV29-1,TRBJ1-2,CSVGLDRGYTF
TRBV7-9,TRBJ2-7,CASSLGQYYEQYF
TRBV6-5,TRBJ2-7,CASSSDGSSYEQYF
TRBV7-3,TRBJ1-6,CASSLTPPGPLSSYNSPLHF
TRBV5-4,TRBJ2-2,CASSQDLMAPLNTGELFF
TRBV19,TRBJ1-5,CASSIDLAGYSNQPQHF
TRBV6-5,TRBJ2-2,CASSYFGGVFTGELFF
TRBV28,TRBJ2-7,CASSYGQDYEQYF
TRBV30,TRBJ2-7,CAWNLGYEQYF
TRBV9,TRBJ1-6,CASSVDPNNSPLHF
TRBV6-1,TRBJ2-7,CASQLQRSYEQYF
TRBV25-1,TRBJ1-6,CASSGSGNNSPLHF
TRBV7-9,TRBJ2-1,CASSLAPSGGVYNEQFF
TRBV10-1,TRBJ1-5,CASRLSSRDRDLWPQHF
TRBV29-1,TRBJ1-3,CSVVWAGTGNTIYF
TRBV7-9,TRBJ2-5,CASSPGGWAETQYF
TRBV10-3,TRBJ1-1,CAITGASNTEAFF
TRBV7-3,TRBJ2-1,CASSRGPSNEQFF
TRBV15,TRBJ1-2,CATSRGRGIMDYGYTF
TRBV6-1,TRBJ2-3,CASWADTQYF
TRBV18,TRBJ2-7,CASSTVEGLLSEQYF
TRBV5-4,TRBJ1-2,CASSLADGYTF
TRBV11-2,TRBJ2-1,CASSLASGGYNEQFF
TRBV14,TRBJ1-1,CASSQKTGRTEAFF
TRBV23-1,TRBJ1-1,CASSRAVMNTEAFF
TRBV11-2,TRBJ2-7,CASSLGFEQYF
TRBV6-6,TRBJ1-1,CASSYSPTGDTEAFF
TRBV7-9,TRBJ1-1,CASSLVGTALTEAFF
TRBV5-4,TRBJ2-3,CASTGGTSDTQYF
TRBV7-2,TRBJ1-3,CASSPSYSGNTIYF
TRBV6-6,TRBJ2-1,CASRGRDTNEQFF
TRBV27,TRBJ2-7,CASSSGAYEQYF